The rows below give T cell receptor beta chains drawn from one sample of a study of early T cells in non-severe SARS-CoV-2 infection. TCRdb itself ran the 5' RACE reads through MiXCR, one entry per CDR3 protein. The sample includes under 85,000 distinct CDR3 sequences, about 10% of them seen just once. The source material was whole blood, sampled at baseline. Every receptor here comes from an adult who was a healthcare worker with PCR-confirmed SARS-CoV-2 infection or an uninfected control (not recorded which). CDR3s include the opening cysteine and the closing phenylalanine or tryptophan. Rows may omit the clone size; those that give it use once, few, many or a size class.

.	TRBV7-8	TRBJ1-2	CASSLGRRRSGYTF
few	TRBV27	TRBJ2-7	CASSAGTGGPYEQYF
few	TRBV29-1	TRBJ2-3	CSVGLTGDTQYF
.	TRBV9	TRBJ2-3	CASSVEAGGPRDTQYF
.	TRBV3-1	TRBJ2-1	CASSQPGLVEKFF
few	TRBV6-1	TRBJ2-3	CASTSRIPEFNRGDTQYF
many	TRBV5-1	TRBJ2-7	CASSQLPGLADLPQYF
.	TRBV9	TRBJ2-3	CASSVDGSTDTQYF
few	TRBV7-6	TRBJ2-5	CASSLERDYKETQYF
many	TRBV9	TRBJ2-5	CASSVDLYQETQYF
.	TRBV3-1	TRBJ2-2	CASSVGTGELFF
once	TRBV29-1	TRBJ2-1	CSVFPYNEQFF
.	TRBV6-2/TRBV6-3	TRBJ2-2	CASSSLWAGELFF
.	TRBV7-6	TRBJ2-7	CASSLASGHEQYF
few	TRBV27	TRBJ1-1	CASSYYRGTEAFF
many	TRBV4-1	TRBJ2-7	CASSLAPGAGLEQYF
many	TRBV7-2	TRBJ2-7	CASSSLVLGDREYEQYF
many	TRBV3-1	TRBJ2-5	CASSQDMETQYF
many	TRBV9	TRBJ2-2	CASSVEQIAGELFF
.	TRBV6-4	TRBJ2-1	CASSDSTSGSHEQFF
.	TRBV11-3	TRBJ2-1	CASRAVGQYNEQFF
many	TRBV2	TRBJ2-2	CASGKQGNTGELFF
many	TRBV12-3/TRBV12-4	TRBJ2-3	CASSLAGASDTQYF
.	TRBV24-1	TRBJ2-3	CATSDNGRTDTQYF
few	TRBV7-9	TRBJ1-1	CASSPGRTANTEAFF
.	TRBV7-7	TRBJ2-7	CASSPTGVYEQYF
few	TRBV20-1	TRBJ2-1	CSARDQLAGEEQFF
.	TRBV7-9	TRBJ2-7	CASSLVSGEQYF
few	TRBV20-1	TRBJ1-6	CSARDGTEYSSLHF
many	TRBV10-3	TRBJ1-5	CAISPGQVNQPQHF
.	TRBV6-5	TRBJ2-2	CASSRIPGELFF
many	TRBV12-3/TRBV12-4	TRBJ1-1	CASRGTAQHGEAFF
few	TRBV3-1	TRBJ2-5	CASSQDRFSELWYF
few	TRBV4-3	TRBJ2-7	CASSLSPRDEQYF
.	TRBV28	TRBJ1-1	CASSQGQGFSEAFF
few	TRBV7-9	TRBJ2-2	CASSLASQGLGEPFF
many	TRBV14	TRBJ1-1	CASSQHLNTEAFF
many	TRBV30	TRBJ2-3	CALQGAGDTQYF
few	TRBV20-1	TRBJ2-1	CSARRRGVYNEQFF
.	TRBV6-1	TRBJ2-6	CASRQGALSGANVLTF
few	TRBV6-6	TRBJ1-4	CASKLNRGPSNEKLFF
.	TRBV6-5	TRBJ1-2	CASSFDRTYGYTF
many	TRBV9	TRBJ1-6	CASSLGPRDSPLHF
.	TRBV9	TRBJ2-5	CASSVTTGLPETQYF
few	TRBV11-3	TRBJ2-3	CASSETSALRGKTQYF
.	TRBV6-5	TRBJ2-7	CASSPPARGNLYEQYF
.	TRBV6-1	TRBJ1-5	CASSEGTRGNQPQHF
.	TRBV11-2	TRBJ2-1	CASSLVYSGYEQFF
many	TRBV5-1	TRBJ1-1	CASSLNRPGTEAFF
.	TRBV7-2	TRBJ1-1	CASSFRTRGPEAFF
.	TRBV19	TRBJ2-4	CASSILGFNIQYF
many	TRBV7-2	TRBJ1-2	CASSLQGIGYGYTF
many	TRBV6-2/TRBV6-3	TRBJ1-1	CASSYSADRGSTEAFF
.	TRBV19	TRBJ2-7	CASSIAPTHYEQYF
few	TRBV12-3/TRBV12-4	TRBJ1-5	CASSPRGRNQPQHF
many	TRBV6-2/TRBV6-3	TRBJ2-6	CASSPRTGKGANVLTF
.	TRBV3-1	TRBJ2-3	CASSQLAGGDTQYF